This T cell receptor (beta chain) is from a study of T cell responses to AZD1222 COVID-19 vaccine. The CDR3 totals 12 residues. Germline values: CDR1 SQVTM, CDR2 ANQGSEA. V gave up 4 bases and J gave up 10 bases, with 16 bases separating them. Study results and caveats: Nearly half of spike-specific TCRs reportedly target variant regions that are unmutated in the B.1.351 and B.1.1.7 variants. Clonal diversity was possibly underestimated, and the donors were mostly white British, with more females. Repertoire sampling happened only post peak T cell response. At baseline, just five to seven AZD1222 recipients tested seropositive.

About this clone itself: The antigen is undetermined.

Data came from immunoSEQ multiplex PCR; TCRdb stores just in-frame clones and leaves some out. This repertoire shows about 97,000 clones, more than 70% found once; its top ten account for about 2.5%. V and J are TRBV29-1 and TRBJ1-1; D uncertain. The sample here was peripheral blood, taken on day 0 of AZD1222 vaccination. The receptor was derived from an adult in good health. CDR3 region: CSVVGLRSRAFF. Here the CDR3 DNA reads TGCAGCGTTGTAGGACTCCGGAGTCGAGCTTTCTTT.